This is a list of T cell receptor beta chains from one sample in a study of beta chain features in type 1 diabetes. Data came from immunoSEQ multiplex PCR; TCRdb stores just in-frame clones and leaves some out. Of 600,000 or so clones listed, about 14% are singletons. Sequencing input: naive CD4+ T cells from blood. These receptors were collected from a man between 18 and 29 years old with type 1 diabetes. The CDR3 runs from the conserved cysteine through the conserved F or W. The D gene is left open where the match is weak. For some rows the clone size is stated as once, few or many, or as a class when expanded; others skip it.

>TRBJ2-1|.|TRBV28|.
CASSFNYRVYNEQFF
TGTGCCAGCAGTTTTAATTACAGGGTATACAATGAGCAGTTCTTC
>TRBJ2-2|.|TRBV10-3|TRBD1
CAISELRGRNTGELFF
TGTGCCATCAGTGAGTTGAGGGGGCGCAACACCGGGGAGCTGTTTTTT
>TRBJ2-1|.|TRBV2|TRBD2
CASTERETNEQFF
TGTGCCAGCACGGAGCGGGAGACAAATGAGCAGTTCTTC
>TRBJ2-5|few|TRBV5-6|TRBD2
CASRPGLAGDQETQYF
TGTGCCAGCAGACCGGGACTAGCGGGGGACCAAGAGACCCAGTACTTC
>TRBJ2-7|.|TRBV7-2|.
CASSSERAGELYF
TGTGCCAGCAGCTCGGAGAGGGCGGGCGAGCTGTACTTC
>TRBJ2-5|few|TRBV5-1|TRBD2
CASRLTSGQETQYF
TGCGCCAGCAGGTTGACTAGCGGCCAAGAGACCCAGTACTTC
>TRBJ1-1|few|TRBV2|.
CASSSRAENTEAFF
TGTGCCAGCAGTAGCAGGGCTGAGAACACTGAAGCTTTCTTT
>TRBJ1-1|.|TRBV6-5|.
CASSYSFLGSTEAFF
TGTGCCAGCAGTTACTCGTTCCTCGGGTCCACTGAAGCTTTCTTT
>TRBJ1-2|.|TRBV18|.
CASSPGAALVYGYTF
TGTGCCAGCTCACCAGGGGCAGCTCTCGTCTATGGCTACACCTTC
>TRBJ2-3|few|TRBV5-1|TRBD2
CASSWGTTQDTQYF
TGCGCCAGCAGCTGGGGGACTACCCAAGATACGCAGTATTTT
>TRBJ1-2|.|TRBV6-5|.
CASSPFDRVYGYTF
TGTGCCAGCAGCCCCTTCGACAGAGTCTATGGCTACACCTTC
>TRBJ1-1|.|TRBV6-5|.
CASSHLNTEAFF
TGTGCCAGCAGTCATCTGAACACTGAAGCTTTCTTT
>TRBJ2-3|few|TRBV6-6|.
CASSYRDRARTDTQYF
TGTGCCAGCAGTTACCGGGACCGCGCTCGCACAGATACGCAGTATTTT
>TRBJ2-5|.|TRBV19|TRBD1
CAITGTGAQETQYF
TGTGCCATAACCGGGACAGGGGCCCAAGAGACCCAGTACTTC
>TRBJ1-2|.|TRBV18|.
CASSPGPISNYGYTF
TGTGCCAGCTCCCCGGGACCGATATCTAACTATGGCTACACCTTC
>TRBJ1-2|.|TRBV29-1|.
CSVSLGGKYGYTF
TGCAGCGTTTCGCTTGGAGGAAAGTATGGCTACACCTTC
>TRBJ2-7|few|TRBV19|TRBD1
CASSWTGLAYEQYF
TGTGCCAGTAGTTGGACAGGGCTGGCCTACGAGCAGTACTTC
>TRBJ1-5|.|TRBV6-5|.
CASATVGGSRGPQHF
TGTGCCAGCGCTACAGTAGGGGGATCGAGGGGGCCCCAGCATTTT
>TRBJ2-7|.|TRBV30|.
CAWNGHPVRSSYEQYF
TGTGCCTGGAACGGACATCCCGTCAGGAGCTCCTACGAGCAGTACTTC
>TRBJ2-7|few|TRBV27|TRBD2
CASSPPLGGYEQYF
TGTGCCAGCAGTCCCCCCTTGGGAGGGTACGAGCAGTACTTC
>TRBJ1-2|.|TRBV6-1|.
CASNGGYGYTF
TGTGCCAGCAACGGGGGCTATGGCTACACCTTC
>TRBJ2-7|.|TRBV5-4|.
CASSLEVVGVEQYF
TGTGCCAGCAGCTTGGAGGTTGTCGGGGTCGAGCAGTACTTC
>TRBJ1-4|.|TRBV11-2|.
CASSPSGEPTNEKLFF
TGTGCCAGCAGCCCCTCCGGGGAGCCAACTAATGAAAAACTGTTTTTT
>TRBJ1-6|few|TRBV5-4|.
CASSLGRGIGYSPLHF
TGTGCCAGCAGCTTAGGTAGGGGAATAGGATACTCACCCCTCCACTTT
>TRBJ2-5|.|TRBV2|TRBD1
CASSSEMTGVSETQYF
TGTGCCAGCAGTTCAGAAATGACAGGGGTATCGGAGACCCAGTACTTC
>TRBJ1-1|.|TRBV5-4|.
CASSSPPGTTTEAFF
TGTGCCAGCAGCTCCCCCCCAGGGACCACCACTGAAGCTTTCTTT
>TRBJ1-2|.|TRBV28|.
CASSFLDYGYTF
TGTGCCAGCAGTTTTCTTGACTATGGCTACACCTTC
>TRBJ2-1|.|TRBV9|TRBD2
CASRLAGAAGEQFF
TGTGCCAGCAGACTAGCGGGGGCCGCCGGCGAGCAGTTCTTC
>TRBJ2-7|.|TRBV7-2|.
CASSLVSHRGPYEQYF
TGTGCCAGCAGCTTAGTTTCCCACCGCGGACCCTACGAGCAGTACTTC
>TRBJ2-3|few|TRBV7-2|.
CASSLVLTGTDTQYF
TGTGCCAGCAGCTTAGTGCTGACAGGTACAGATACGCAGTATTTT